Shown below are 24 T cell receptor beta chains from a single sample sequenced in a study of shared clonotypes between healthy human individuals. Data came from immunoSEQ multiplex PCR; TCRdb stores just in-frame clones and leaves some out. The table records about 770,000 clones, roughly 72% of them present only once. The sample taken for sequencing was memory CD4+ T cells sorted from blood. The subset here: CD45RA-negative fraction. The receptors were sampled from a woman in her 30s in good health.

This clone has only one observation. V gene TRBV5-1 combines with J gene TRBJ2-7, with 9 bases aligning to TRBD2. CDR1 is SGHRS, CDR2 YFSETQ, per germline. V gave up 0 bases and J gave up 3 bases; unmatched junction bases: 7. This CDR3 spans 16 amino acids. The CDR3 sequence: CASSLASVTSGYEQYF. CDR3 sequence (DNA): TGCGCCAGCAGCTTGGCCTCGGTGACTAGCGGCTACGAGCAGTACTTC.

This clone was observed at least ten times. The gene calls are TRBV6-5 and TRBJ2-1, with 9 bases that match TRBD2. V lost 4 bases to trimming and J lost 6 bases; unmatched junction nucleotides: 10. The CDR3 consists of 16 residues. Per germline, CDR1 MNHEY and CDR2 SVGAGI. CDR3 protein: CASSSVAGASGNEQFF. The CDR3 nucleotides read TGTGCCAGCAGTTCGGTAGCGGGAGCCAGCGGCAATGAGCAGTTCTTC.

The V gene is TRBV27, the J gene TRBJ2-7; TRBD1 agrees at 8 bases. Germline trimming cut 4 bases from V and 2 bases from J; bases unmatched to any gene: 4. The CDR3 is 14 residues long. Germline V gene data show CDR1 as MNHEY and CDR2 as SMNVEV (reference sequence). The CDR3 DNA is TGTGCCAGCAGTTCCCAGGGGGCGGCCTACGAGCAGTACTTC. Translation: CASSSQGAAYEQYF.

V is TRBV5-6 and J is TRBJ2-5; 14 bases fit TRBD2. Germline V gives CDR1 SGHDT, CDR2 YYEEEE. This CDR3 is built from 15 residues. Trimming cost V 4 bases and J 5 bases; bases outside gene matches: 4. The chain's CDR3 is CASSGLAGGAETQYF. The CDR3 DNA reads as TGTGCCAGCAGCGGACTAGCGGGAGGTGCGGAGACCCAGTACTTC. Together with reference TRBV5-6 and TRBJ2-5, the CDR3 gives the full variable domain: DAGVTQSPTHLIKTRGQQVTLRCSPKSGHDTVSWYQQALGQGPQFIFQYYEEEERQRGNFPDRFSGHQFPNYSSELNVNALLLGDSALYLCASSGLAGGAETQYFGPGTRLLVL.

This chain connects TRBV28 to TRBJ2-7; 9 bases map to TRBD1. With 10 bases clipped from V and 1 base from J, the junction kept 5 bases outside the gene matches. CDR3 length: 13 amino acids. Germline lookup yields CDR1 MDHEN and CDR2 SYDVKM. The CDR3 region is CATAGTGSYEQYF. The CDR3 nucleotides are TGTGCCACCGCCGGGACAGGGTCCTACGAGCAGTACTTC. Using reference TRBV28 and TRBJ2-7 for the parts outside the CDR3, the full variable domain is DVKVTQSSRYLVKRTGEKVFLECVQDMDHENMFWYRQDPGLGLRLIYFSYDVKMKEKGDIPEGYSVSREKKERFSLILESASTNQTSMYLCATAGTGSYEQYFGPGTRLTVT.

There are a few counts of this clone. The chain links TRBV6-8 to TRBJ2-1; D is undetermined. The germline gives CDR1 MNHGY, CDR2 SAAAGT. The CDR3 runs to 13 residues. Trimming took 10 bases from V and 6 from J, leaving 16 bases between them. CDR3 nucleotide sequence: TGTGCCATCCGGCCTTTCCCCCCCAATGAGCAGTTCTTC. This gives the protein CAIRPFPPNEQFF.

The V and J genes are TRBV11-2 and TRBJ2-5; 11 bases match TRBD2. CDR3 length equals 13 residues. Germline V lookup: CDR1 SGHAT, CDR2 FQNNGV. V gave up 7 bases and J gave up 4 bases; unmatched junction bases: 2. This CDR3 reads CASTGLAGETQYF. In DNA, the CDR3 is TGTGCCAGCACTGGACTAGCGGGAGAGACCCAGTACTTC.

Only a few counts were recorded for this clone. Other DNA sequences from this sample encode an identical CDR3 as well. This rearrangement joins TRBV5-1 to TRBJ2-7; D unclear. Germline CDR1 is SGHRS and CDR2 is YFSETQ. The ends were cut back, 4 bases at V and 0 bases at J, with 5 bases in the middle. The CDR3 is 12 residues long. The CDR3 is CASSPDSYEQYF. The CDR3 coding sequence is TGCGCCAGCAGCCCGGACTCCTACGAGCAGTACTTC.

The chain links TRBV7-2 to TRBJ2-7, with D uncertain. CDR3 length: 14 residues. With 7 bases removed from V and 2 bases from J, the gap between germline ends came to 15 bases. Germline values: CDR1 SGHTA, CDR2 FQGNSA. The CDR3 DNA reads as TGTGCCAGCACTCGACACGGCCCCACCTACGAGCAGTACTTC. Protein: CASTRHGPTYEQYF.

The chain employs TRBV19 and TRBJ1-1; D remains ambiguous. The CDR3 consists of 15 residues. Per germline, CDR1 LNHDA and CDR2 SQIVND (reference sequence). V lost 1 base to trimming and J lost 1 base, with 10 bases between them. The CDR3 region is CASSIGEVWNTEAFF. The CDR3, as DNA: TGTGCCAGTAGTATAGGGGAGGTTTGGAACACTGAAGCTTTCTTT.

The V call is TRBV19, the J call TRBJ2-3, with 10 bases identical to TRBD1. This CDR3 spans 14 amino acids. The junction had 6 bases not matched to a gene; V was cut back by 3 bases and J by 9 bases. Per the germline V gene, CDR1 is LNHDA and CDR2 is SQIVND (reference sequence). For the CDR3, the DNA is TGTGCCAGTAGTATTCCAGGGACAGGGGAGACGCAGTATTTT. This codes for CASSIPGTGETQYF.

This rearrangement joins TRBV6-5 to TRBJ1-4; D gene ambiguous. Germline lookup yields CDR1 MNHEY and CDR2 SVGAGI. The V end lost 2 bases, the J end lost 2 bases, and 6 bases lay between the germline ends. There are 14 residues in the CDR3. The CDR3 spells CASSYRHTNEKLFF. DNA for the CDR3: TGTGCCAGCAGTTACCGGCATACTAATGAAAAACTGTTTTTT.

Here the CDR3 DNA reads TGCAGCGCACGGGGGGGCCCAGATACGCAGTATTTT. It encodes CSARGGPDTQYF. The V and J genes are TRBV29-1 and TRBJ2-3, with TRBD2 identical over 8 bases. This CDR3 contains 12 residues. In germline, CDR1 is SQVTM, CDR2 ANQGSEA. Trimming at V came to 7 bases and at J to 4 bases, leaving 4 bases not matched to a gene.

CDR3 DNA sequence: TGTGCCAGCAGCTCATACCGGACAACCTACGAGCAGTACTTC. Translation gives CASSSYRTTYEQYF. V and J are TRBV7-2 and TRBJ2-7; a possible D gene is TRBD1 (5 bases). Germline V lookup: CDR1 SGHTA, CDR2 FQGNSA. Between the trimmed V and J ends, which lost 4 bases and 2 bases, there was a span of 12 bases. The length of the CDR3 is 14 residues.

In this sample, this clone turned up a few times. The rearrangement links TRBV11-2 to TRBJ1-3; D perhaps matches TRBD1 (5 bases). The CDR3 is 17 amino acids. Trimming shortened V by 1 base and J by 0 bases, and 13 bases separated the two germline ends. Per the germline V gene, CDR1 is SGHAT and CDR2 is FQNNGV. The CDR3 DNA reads TGTGCCAGCAGCTTAGTTTACCTCGACAGCTCTGGAAACACCATATATTTT. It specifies CASSLVYLDSSGNTIYF.

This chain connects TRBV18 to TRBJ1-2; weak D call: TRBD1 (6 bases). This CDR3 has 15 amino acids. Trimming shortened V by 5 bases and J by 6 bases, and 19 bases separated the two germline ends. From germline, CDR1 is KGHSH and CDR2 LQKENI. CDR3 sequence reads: CASSVDPGAWNGYTF. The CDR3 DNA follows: TGTGCCAGCTCAGTCGATCCGGGGGCGTGGAATGGCTACACCTTC.

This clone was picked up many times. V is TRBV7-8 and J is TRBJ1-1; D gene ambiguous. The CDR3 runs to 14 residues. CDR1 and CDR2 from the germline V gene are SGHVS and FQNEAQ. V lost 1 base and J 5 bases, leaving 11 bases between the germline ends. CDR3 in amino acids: CASSLGIGGTEAFF. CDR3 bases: TGTGCCAGCAGCTTAGGGATTGGTGGGACTGAAGCTTTCTTT. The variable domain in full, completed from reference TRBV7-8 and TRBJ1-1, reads GAGVSQSPRYKVAKRGQDVALRCDPISGHVSLFWYQQALGQGPEFLTYFQNEAQLDKSGLPSDRFFAERPEGSVSTLKIQRTQQEDSAVYLCASSLGIGGTEAFFGQGTRLTVV.

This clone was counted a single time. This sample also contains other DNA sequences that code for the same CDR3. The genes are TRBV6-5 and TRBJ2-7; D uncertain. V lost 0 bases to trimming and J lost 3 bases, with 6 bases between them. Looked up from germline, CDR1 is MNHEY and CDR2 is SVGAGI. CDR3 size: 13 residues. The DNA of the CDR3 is TGTGCCAGCAGTTACTCAATTGGCTACGAGCAGTACTTC. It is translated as CASSYSIGYEQYF.

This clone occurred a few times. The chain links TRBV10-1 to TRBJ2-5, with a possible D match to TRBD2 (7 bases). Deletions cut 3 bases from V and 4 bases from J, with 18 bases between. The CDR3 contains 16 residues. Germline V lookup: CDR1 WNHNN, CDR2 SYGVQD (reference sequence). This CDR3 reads CASSDTGGASTETQYF. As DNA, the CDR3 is TGCGCCAGCAGTGATACGGGGGGCGCGTCTACAGAGACCCAGTACTTC.

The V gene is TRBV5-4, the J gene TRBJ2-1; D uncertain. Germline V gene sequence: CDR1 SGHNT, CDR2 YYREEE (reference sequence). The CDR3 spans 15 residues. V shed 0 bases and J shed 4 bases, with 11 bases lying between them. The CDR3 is CASSLEYETYNEQFF. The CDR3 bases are TGTGCCAGCAGCTTGGAATATGAAACGTACAATGAGCAGTTCTTC.

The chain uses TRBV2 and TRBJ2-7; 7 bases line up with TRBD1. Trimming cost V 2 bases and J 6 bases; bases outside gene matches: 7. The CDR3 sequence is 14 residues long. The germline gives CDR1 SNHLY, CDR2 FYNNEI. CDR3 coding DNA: TGTGCCAGCAGTGAATGGGCTGACAGGGCCGAGCAGTACTTC. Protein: CASSEWADRAEQYF.

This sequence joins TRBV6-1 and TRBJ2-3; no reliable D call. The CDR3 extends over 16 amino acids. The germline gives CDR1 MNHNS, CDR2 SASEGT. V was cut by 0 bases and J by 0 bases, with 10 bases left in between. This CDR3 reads CASSEASLPSTDTQYF. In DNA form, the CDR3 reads TGTGCCAGCAGTGAAGCGAGCCTCCCTAGCACAGATACGCAGTATTTT.

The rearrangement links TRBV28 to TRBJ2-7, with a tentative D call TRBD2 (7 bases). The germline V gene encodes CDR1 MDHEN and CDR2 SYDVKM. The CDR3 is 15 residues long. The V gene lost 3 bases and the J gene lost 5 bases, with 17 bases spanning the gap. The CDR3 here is CASSFRRGGLDEQYF. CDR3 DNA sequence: TGTGCCAGCAGTTTTCGCAGGGGAGGGCTGGACGAGCAGTACTTC.

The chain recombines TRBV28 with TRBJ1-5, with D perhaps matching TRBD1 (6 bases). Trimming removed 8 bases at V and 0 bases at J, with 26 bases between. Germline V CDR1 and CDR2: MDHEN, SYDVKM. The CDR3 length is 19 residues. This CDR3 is CASQFPPGLGGYSNQPQHF. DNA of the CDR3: TGTGCCAGCCAATTTCCACCCGGGTTAGGGGGATATAGCAATCAGCCCCAGCATTTT.